The rows below give T cell receptor beta chains drawn from one sample of a study of shared clonotypes between healthy human individuals. Repertoires were generated with immunoSEQ multiplex PCR, while TCRdb's copy carries only in-frame clones and drops some. The sample carries about 2 million clones, around 96% recorded once. What was sequenced was naive CD8+ T cells sorted from blood. These receptors all stem from a man between 18 and 29 years old in good health. Each CDR3 is given with its conserved first and last residue. Each record gives: CDR3 protein, CDR3 DNA, D gene, J gene, clone size, V gene. The D gene is left open where the match is weak. Some rows have no size entry. The others give once, few or many, or a class for an expanded clone.

CDR3: CASSLGPGISYEQYF
DNA: TGTGCCAGCAGTTTGGGTCCAGGGATCTCCTACGAGCAGTACTTC
D: .
J: TRBJ2-7
size: .
V: TRBV27

CDR3: CASSGPGVGTETQYF
DNA: TGTGCCAGCAGTGGCCCGGGTGTGGGGACGGAGACCCAGTACTTC
D: .
J: TRBJ2-5
size: once
V: TRBV25-1

CDR3: CASSELRGGYEQYF
DNA: TGTGCCAGCAGTGAATTGCGGGGGGGTTACGAGCAGTACTTC
D: TRBD2
J: TRBJ2-7
size: .
V: TRBV2

CDR3: CASSFFPGNYGYTF
DNA: TGTGCCAGCAGTTTTTTCCCCGGCAATTATGGCTACACCTTC
D: .
J: TRBJ1-2
size: .
V: TRBV28

CDR3: CASSAEGEVNYGYTF
DNA: TGTGCCAGCAGCGCAGAGGGGGAGGTAAACTATGGCTACACCTTC
D: .
J: TRBJ1-2
size: .
V: TRBV9

CDR3: CASRVWTGDTEAFF
DNA: TGTGCCAGCAGAGTATGGACAGGGGACACTGAAGCTTTCTTT
D: TRBD1
J: TRBJ1-1
size: .
V: TRBV6-1

CDR3: CASNGPGLEYTDTQYF
DNA: TGCGCCAGCAACGGACCGGGACTTGAGTACACAGATACGCAGTATTTT
D: .
J: TRBJ2-3
size: .
V: TRBV5-1

CDR3: CASSLGMNTEAFF
DNA: TGTGCCAGCAGTCTGGGAATGAACACTGAAGCTTTCTTT
D: .
J: TRBJ1-1
size: .
V: TRBV28

CDR3: CASSQGQGNYEQYF
DNA: TGTGCCAGCAGCCAAGGACAGGGAAACTACGAGCAGTACTTC
D: TRBD1
J: TRBJ2-7
size: .
V: TRBV7-6

CDR3: CASSQDLATEQYF
DNA: TGCGCCAGCAGCCAAGATCTCGCTACCGAGCAGTACTTC
D: .
J: TRBJ2-7
size: few
V: TRBV4-1

CDR3: CASSFPPQAETQYF
DNA: TGTGCCAGCAGCTTCCCCCCCCAGGCGGAGACCCAGTACTTC
D: .
J: TRBJ2-5
size: .
V: TRBV7-9

CDR3: CASSLRGQVSYEQYF
DNA: TGTGCCAGCAGTTTGAGAGGACAGGTATCCTACGAGCAGTACTTC
D: TRBD1
J: TRBJ2-7
size: .
V: TRBV28

CDR3: CASGLYLTRPQGPEQFF
DNA: TGTGCTAGTGGTTTGTATCTTACGCGACCCCAGGGCCCTGAGCAGTTCTTC
D: .
J: TRBJ2-1
size: .
V: TRBV12-5

CDR3: CASSPAGPYEQYF
DNA: TGTGCCAGCAGCCCAGCGGGGCCATACGAGCAGTACTTC
D: TRBD2
J: TRBJ2-7
size: .
V: TRBV6-1

CDR3: CASSWAEGWNEQFF
DNA: TGTGCCAGCAGTTGGGCCGAGGGCTGGAATGAGCAGTTCTTC
D: .
J: TRBJ2-1
size: .
V: TRBV6-5

CDR3: CATKQGEPNQPQHF
DNA: TGCGCCACCAAGCAGGGGGAACCCAATCAGCCCCAGCATTTT
D: TRBD1
J: TRBJ1-5
size: .
V: TRBV10-2

CDR3: CSVETASTDTQYF
DNA: TGCAGCGTTGAGACAGCTAGCACAGATACGCAGTATTTT
D: .
J: TRBJ2-3
size: .
V: TRBV29-1

CDR3: CASSFLSLTSTDTQYF
DNA: TGTGCCAGCAGTTTTTTGAGTTTGACTAGCACAGATACGCAGTATTTT
D: .
J: TRBJ2-3
size: .
V: TRBV27

CDR3: CASSLAGGTSYEQYF
DNA: TGTGCCAGCAGCTTAGCGGGGGGGACCTCCTACGAGCAGTACTTC
D: TRBD2
J: TRBJ2-7
size: .
V: TRBV7-3

CDR3: CASSHWNRGPYNEQFF
DNA: TGTGCCAGCAGCCATTGGAACAGGGGTCCCTACAATGAGCAGTTCTTC
D: TRBD1
J: TRBJ2-1
size: .
V: TRBV5-6

CDR3: CASSSRTGNNSPLHF
DNA: TGTGCCAGCAGCTCTCGGACAGGGAATAATTCACCCCTCCACTTT
D: TRBD1
J: TRBJ1-6
size: few
V: TRBV13

CDR3: CASNDDRRTDTQYF
DNA: TGCGCCAGCAACGACGACAGACGCACAGATACGCAGTATTTT
D: .
J: TRBJ2-3
size: .
V: TRBV5-1

CDR3: CAISDPGQGPYNSPLHF
DNA: TGTGCCATCAGTGACCCTGGACAGGGCCCTTATAATTCACCCCTCCACTTT
D: TRBD1
J: TRBJ1-6
size: once
V: TRBV10-3

CDR3: CASSWDRANTGELFF
DNA: TGTGCCAGCAGCTGGGACAGGGCGAACACCGGGGAGCTGTTTTTT
D: TRBD1
J: TRBJ2-2
size: .
V: TRBV5-6

CDR3: CASSVGGSPYEQYF
DNA: TGTGCCAGCAGCGTAGGGGGGAGCCCCTACGAGCAGTACTTC
D: .
J: TRBJ2-7
size: .
V: TRBV9